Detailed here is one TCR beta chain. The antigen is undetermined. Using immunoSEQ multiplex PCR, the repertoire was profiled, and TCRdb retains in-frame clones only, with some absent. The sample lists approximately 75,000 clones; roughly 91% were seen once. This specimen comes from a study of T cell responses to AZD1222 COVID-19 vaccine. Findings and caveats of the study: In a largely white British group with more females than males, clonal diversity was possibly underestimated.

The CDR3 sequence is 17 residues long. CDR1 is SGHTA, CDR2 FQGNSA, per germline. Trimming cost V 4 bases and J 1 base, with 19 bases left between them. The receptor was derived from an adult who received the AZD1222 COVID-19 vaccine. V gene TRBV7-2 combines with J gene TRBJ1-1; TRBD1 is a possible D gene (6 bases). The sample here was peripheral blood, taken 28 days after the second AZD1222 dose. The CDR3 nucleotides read TGTGCCAGCAGCTGGGGGGGCTGGGGACACACGAACACTGAAGCTTTCTTT. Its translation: CASSWGGWGHTNTEAFF.